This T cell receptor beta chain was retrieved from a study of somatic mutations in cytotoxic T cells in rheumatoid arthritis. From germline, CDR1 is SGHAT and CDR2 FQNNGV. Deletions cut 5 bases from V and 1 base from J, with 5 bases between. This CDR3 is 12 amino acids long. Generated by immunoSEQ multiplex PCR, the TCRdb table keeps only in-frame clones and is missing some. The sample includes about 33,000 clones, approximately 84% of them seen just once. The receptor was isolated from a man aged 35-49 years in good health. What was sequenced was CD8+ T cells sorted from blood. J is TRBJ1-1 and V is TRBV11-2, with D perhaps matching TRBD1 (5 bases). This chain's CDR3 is CASSTGNTEAFF. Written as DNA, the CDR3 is TGTGCCAGCAGCACAGGGAACACTGAAGCTTTCTTT.